This passage covers 15 T cell receptor beta chains from one sample sequenced in a study of control samples from healthy donors and cancer patients (dated by TCRdb to the early 2020s). Libraries were prepared through the immunoSEQ multiplex PCR assay. The table comes from immuneACCESS by way of TCRdb, which keeps in-frame sequences with V and J called. Part of the clones is missing from these tables; in studies checked, under half for an unresolved V gene and the rest for unknown reasons. For this sample the table gives about 130,000 clones, of which 80% to 95% were detected only once. The ten largest clones take up approximately 6% of the sample. The material sequenced was blood. All receptors derive from a man aged 18-30 years in good health.

As regards this clone: At one of its ends the junction is not consistent with the germline gene, which may arise from a read error. The rearrangement uses TRBV2 and TRBJ2-7, with 10 nucleotides matching TRBD2. The CDR3 has 13 amino acids. The germline V gene has CDR1 SNHLY and CDR2 FYNNEI. DNA for the CDR3: TGTGTCAGCAGTACTAGCGGGGTAACCGAGCAGTACTTC. This codes for CVSSTSGVTEQYF.

CDR3 in amino acids: CASSFRTGNTEAFF. The CDR3 DNA sequence: TGTGCCAGCAGCTTTCGGACAGGAAACACTGAAGCTTTCTTT. This sequence joins TRBV6-2 or TRBV6-3 and TRBJ1-1; TRBD1 aligns across 7 bases. Germline CDR1 and CDR2: MNHEY and SVGEGT. The J segment lost 2 bases and the V segment lost 6 bases, leaving 6 bases of the junction unmatched. The length of the CDR3 is 14 residues.

V usage is TRBV27 and J usage is TRBJ2-3; no definite D call. The germline CDR1 and CDR2 sequences are MNHEY and SMNVEV (reference sequence). The CDR3 totals 12 residues. The V gene lost 5 bases and the J gene lost 0 bases, with 3 bases spanning the gap. The CDR3 region has the DNA TGTGCCAGCAGTCCTAGCACAGATACGCAGTATTTT. Its protein is CASSPSTDTQYF.

This clone was counted a single time. The rearrangement uses TRBV5-1 and TRBJ2-5, with 8 bases that match TRBD2. Germline V gives CDR1 SGHRS, CDR2 YFSETQ. Trimming cost V 4 bases and J 4 bases; bases outside gene matches: 9. The CDR3 totals 15 residues. The CDR3 is CASSHLAGGRETQYF. The CDR3, as DNA: TGCGCCAGCAGCCACCTCGCGGGGGGTCGAGAGACCCAGTACTTC. Full variable domain (rest looked up from reference TRBV5-1 and TRBJ2-5): KAGVTQTPRYLIKTRGQQVTLSCSPISGHRSVSWYQQTPGQGLQFLFEYFSETQRNKGNFPGRFSGRQFSNSRSEMNVSTLELGDSALYLCASSHLAGGRETQYFGPGTRLLVL.

The chain recombines TRBV9 with TRBJ1-3, with 7 bases that match TRBD1. V trimming: 7 bases; J trimming: 5 bases; junction bases outside the gene matches: 12. This CDR3 contains 15 residues. Germline V gives CDR1 SGDLS, CDR2 YYNGEE. Here the CDR3 reads CASSRGGRGRNTIYF. In nucleotides, the CDR3 is TGTGCCAGCTCCCGAGGGGGCAGGGGCCGAAACACCATATATTTT.

This clone was picked up a small number of times. This chain links TRBV7-6 with TRBJ1-6, with TRBD1 as a possible D gene (6 bases). Germline CDR1 reads SGHVS; CDR2 reads FNYEAQ. Deletions cut 4 bases from V and 8 bases from J, with 15 bases between. The length of the CDR3 is 15 residues. Here the CDR3 DNA reads TGTGCCAGCAGCTCAGGGGCCTCCTCGTATTCACCCCTCCACTTT. Its protein product is CASSSGASSYSPLHF.

The rearrangement uses TRBV7-9 and TRBJ2-1, with TRBD1 matching 9 bases. V was pared by 5 bases and J by 2 bases, with 7 bases of the junction left unmatched. The CDR3 is 16 residues long. Looked up from germline, CDR1 is SEHNR and CDR2 is FQNEAQ (reference sequence). The CDR3 coding sequence is TGTGCCAGCAGCCAAACCCGGGACAGGGCCTACAATGAGCAGTTCTTC. Its protein is CASSQTRDRAYNEQFF. Combining the CDR3 with reference TRBV7-9 and TRBJ2-1 gives the whole variable domain DTGVSQNPRHKITKRGQNVTFRCDPISEHNRLYWYRQTLGQGPEFLTYFQNEAQLEKSRLLSDRFSAERPKGSFSTLEIQRTEQGDSAMYLCASSQTRDRAYNEQFFGPGTRLTVL.

The chain employs TRBV3-1 (or the pseudogene TRBV3-2) and TRBJ1-1; D call uncertain. This CDR3 contains 13 residues. In germline, CDR1 is LGHDT, CDR2 YNNKEL (reference sequence). V was clipped by 0 bases and J by 4 bases, with 6 bases between them. The CDR3 coding sequence is TGTGCCAGCAGCCAAGATAGTGGCACTGAAGCTTTCTTT. Translation: CASSQDSGTEAFF.

The V and J genes are TRBV4-2 and TRBJ1-1; D is ambiguous. CDR1 and CDR2 (germline): LGHNA, YNFKEQ. The CDR3 is 14 amino acids. Trimming shortened V by 0 bases and J by 7 bases, and 12 bases separated the two germline ends. The CDR3: CASSQDLGRGEAFF. DNA of the CDR3: TGTGCCAGCAGCCAAGATTTGGGTCGGGGTGAAGCTTTCTTT.

The chain joins TRBV6-1 to TRBJ1-2; 9 bases agree with TRBD1. CDR3 length: 15 amino acids. CDR1 and CDR2 (germline): MNHNS, SASEGT. With V trimmed by 1 base and J by 7 bases, 7 bases remained unmatched. The CDR3 loop reads CASSEEGQGVGGYTF. CDR3 coding DNA: TGTGCCAGCAGTGAAGAGGGACAGGGAGTGGGTGGCTACACCTTC.

The chain has TRBV2 and TRBJ2-6; TRBD2 might be the D (6 bases). Trimming left V 3 bases short and J 0 bases short, with 12 bases between. The CDR3 consists of 17 residues. Germline V gene sequence: CDR1 SNHLY, CDR2 FYNNEI. The CDR3: CASSEGGVYSGANVLTF. For the CDR3, the DNA is TGTGCCAGCAGTGAGGGCGGGGTGTACTCTGGGGCCAACGTCCTGACTTTC.

This clone came up once. The CDR3 is CATSDPSSGGYTDTQYF. CDR3 DNA sequence: TGTGCCACCAGTGATCCCTCTAGCGGGGGGTACACAGATACGCAGTATTTT. The V gene is TRBV24-1, the J gene TRBJ2-3, with TRBD2 identical over 11 bases. J gave up 2 bases and V 3 bases, and 6 bases lay outside the gene matches. CDR3 length: 17 residues. The V gene's germline CDR1 is KGHDR and CDR2 SFDVKD.

As to this clone: In the same sample, other DNA sequences code for this CDR3. The J gene is TRBJ1-2, the V gene TRBV7-9; no clear D gene. Trimming cost V 1 base and J 2 bases, with 2 bases left between them. The CDR3 totals 12 residues. From germline, CDR1 is SEHNR and CDR2 FQNEAQ (reference sequence). CDR3 loop: CASSLGNYGYTF. The CDR3 nucleotides read TGTGCCAGCAGCTTAGGGAACTATGGCTACACCTTC.

The chain recombines TRBV27 with TRBJ1-6, with 8 bases that match TRBD1. Germline V gene data show CDR1 as MNHEY and CDR2 as SMNVEV (reference sequence). The V segment lost 4 bases and the J segment 10 bases; nucleotides outside the gene matches: 6. This CDR3 is 14 amino acids long. CDR3 DNA: TGTGCCAGCAGTTGGACAGGGAGTAAGTCACCCCTCCACTTT. As protein: CASSWTGSKSPLHF.

V and J are TRBV9 and TRBJ1-1; D is uncertain. The ends were cut back, 2 bases at V and 4 bases at J, with 15 bases in the middle. CDR3 length: 15 amino acids. Germline V gene data show CDR1 as SGDLS and CDR2 as YYNGEE. The DNA of the CDR3 is TGTGCCAGCAGCGTCCAGTGGGAGGGTACCACTGAAGCTTTCTTT. This encodes CASSVQWEGTTEAFF.